The clone carrying this T cell receptor (beta chain) has at least ten counts. Within the sample, other DNA sequences also encode this same CDR3. Trimming left V 3 bases short and J 5 bases short, with 6 bases between. The germline CDR1 and CDR2 sequences are SGHTS and YDEGEE. The CDR3 covers 12 residues. Sequenced by immunoSEQ multiplex PCR; TCRdb stores in-frame clones only, minus some. The sample carries about 84,000 clones, roughly 80% recorded once. This entry is derived from a study of PD-1 blockade in mismatch repair-deficient tumors. The clonotype comes from an adult with mismatch repair-deficient cancer. The rearrangement uses TRBV5-8 and TRBJ1-5; TRBD1 is a possible D gene (5 bases). Sequencing used peripheral blood, obtained 12 weeks after starting pembrolizumab. The CDR3 DNA is TGTGCCAGCAGCTGGGGGGATCAGCCCCAGCATTTT. Amino acids: CASSWGDQPQHF.